This TCR beta chain was captured in a study of T-cell memory formation after mild COVID-19. With respect to this clonotype: Its antigen is not known.

Constant-segment primers were used for 5'RACE, and the resulting TCR alpha and TCR beta cDNA libraries carried sample barcodes and UMIs. Each CDR3 protein is one row after TCRdb ran MiXCR on the 5' RACE reads. In the table there are hundreds of thousands of distinct CDR3 sequences, roughly 20% of which are singletons. The study's findings and limits: Shrinking CD4+ clones resided mostly in CM and EM, and CD8+ ones in EMRA.

The sequencing sample was made of PBMCs or a T cell subset sorted from them (not recorded which). This sequence was found in an adult woman who had mild COVID-19 (a few samples of this study predate the infection). Cell type and time point are not known.

The CDR3: CASSIRQGITDTQYF. In nucleotides, the CDR3 is TGTGCCAGCAGCATCCGACAGGGGATCACAGATACGCAGTATTTT. The rearrangement joins TRBV7-9 to TRBJ2-3; TRBD1 matches 8 bases. The germline gives CDR1 SEHNR, CDR2 FQNEAQ (reference sequence). The CDR3 totals 15 residues. V trimming: 5 bases; J trimming: 2 bases; junction bases outside the gene matches: 6.